These T cell receptor beta chains were read from a single sample in a study of CD8 T cells in Susac syndrome. Each CDR3 protein gets one entry after TCRdb re-called the immunoSEQ multiplex PCR reads with MiXCR. The sample shows around 190,000 distinct CDR3 sequences, 80% to 95% of them seen only once. The sequenced sample was CD4+ T cells from PBMCs. These receptors all stem from a human donor in good health. The CDR3 runs from the conserved cysteine through the conserved F or W. The order of the fields is V gene, J gene, D gene, clone size, CDR3 protein, CDR3 DNA. The D gene is left open where the match is weak. The size field is filled for only some rows; it gives once, few, many or a size class.

>TRBV20-1|TRBJ2-5|TRBD1|NA
CSAVPGTGYQETQYF
TGCAGTGCTGTCCCCGGGACAGGGTATCAAGAGACCCAGTACTTC
>TRBV19|TRBJ2-7|NA|once
CASSGYSYEQYF
TGTGCCAGTAGTGGCTACTCCTACGAGCAGTACTTC
>TRBV4-3|TRBJ2-5|TRBD2|NA
CASSQGLAGAQETQYF
TGCGCCAGCAGCCAGGGACTAGCGGGGGCCCAAGAGACCCAGTACTTC
>TRBV19|TRBJ2-7|TRBD1|NA
CASSHRDSSYEQYF
TGTGCCAGTAGTCACAGGGACAGCTCCTACGAGCAGTACTTC
>TRBV9|TRBJ2-7|NA|NA
CASSPTGGGPYEQYF
TGTGCCAGCAGTCCCACAGGCGGCGGGCCCTACGAGCAGTACTTC
>TRBV20-1|TRBJ1-6|TRBD1|NA
CSAGPGQGLGSPLHF
TGCAGTGCTGGTCCGGGACAGGGACTTGGGTCACCCCTCCACTTT
>TRBV5-8|TRBJ2-1|TRBD2|NA
CASSVSLAGQKQFF
TGTGCCAGCAGCGTTTCACTAGCGGGCCAAAAGCAGTTCTTC
>TRBV10-2|TRBJ1-5|NA|NA
CASSVSFNQPQHF
TGCGCCAGCAGTGTGTCGTTCAATCAGCCCCAGCATTTT
>TRBV4-1|TRBJ1-2|NA|NA
CASSQERRAVYGYTF
TGCGCCAGCAGCCAAGAACGGCGGGCAGTCTATGGCTACACCTTC
>TRBV19|TRBJ2-2|NA|NA
CATRDGGTGELFF
TGTGCCACCAGGGATGGTGGGACCGGGGAGCTGTTTTTT
>TRBV19|TRBJ1-1|NA|few
CASSIGWGTEAFF
TGTGCCAGTAGTATTGGCTGGGGCACTGAAGCTTTCTTT
>TRBV7-2|TRBJ2-7|TRBD2|NA
CASSLAGTSGGADEQYF
TGTGCCAGCAGCTTAGCTGGGACTAGCGGGGGGGCCGACGAGCAGTACTTC
>TRBV20-1|TRBJ2-5|NA|NA
CSASRGSKETQYF
TGCAGTGCTTCGAGGGGCAGCAAAGAGACCCAGTACTTC
>TRBV15|TRBJ1-3|NA|NA
CATSSHTSGNTIYF
TGTGCCACCAGCAGCCACACCTCTGGAAACACCATATATTTT
>TRBV6-2/TRBV6-3|TRBJ2-2|NA|NA
CASSLRGRGGDTGELFF
TGTGCCAGCAGTCTCCGAGGGCGGGGCGGGGACACCGGGGAGCTGTTTTTT
>TRBV20-1|TRBJ1-5|TRBD1|once
CSATRGGQPQHF
TGCAGTGCCACCAGGGGGGGTCAGCCCCAGCATTTT
>TRBV2|TRBJ2-3|NA|NA
CASSVERQHRDTQYF
TGTGCCAGCAGTGTAGAGAGACAGCACAGAGATACGCAGTATTTT
>TRBV29-1|TRBJ2-3|TRBD2|NA
CSVSLAGGNTDTQYF
TGCAGCGTCTCCCTAGCGGGGGGTAACACAGATACGCAGTATTTT
>TRBV20-1|TRBJ2-3|NA|NA
CSAPPPGTDTQYF
TGCAGTGCTCCGCCCCCGGGAACAGATACGCAGTATTTT
>TRBV6-2/TRBV6-3|TRBJ1-5|TRBD1|NA
CASSPQGGHSNQPQHF
TGTGCCAGCAGTCCCCAAGGGGGCCATAGCAATCAGCCCCAGCATTTT
>TRBV7-2|TRBJ2-3|NA|NA
CASSFDTPGDTQYF
TGTGCCAGCAGCTTTGACACCCCTGGAGATACGCAGTATTTT
>TRBV28|TRBJ2-7|NA|NA
CASSLLTSYEQYF
TGTGCCAGCAGTTTATTAACCAGCTACGAGCAGTACTTC
>TRBV6-1|TRBJ1-5|TRBD1|NA
CASSTSGTGNQPQHF
TGTGCCAGCAGTACCTCCGGGACAGGCAATCAGCCCCAGCATTTT
>TRBV9|TRBJ1-3|NA|NA
CASSVLQSPSSGNTIYF
TGTGCCAGCAGCGTACTACAGTCCCCTAGCTCTGGAAACACCATATATTTT
>TRBV9|TRBJ2-1|TRBD2|NA
CASSVGPSGWSSYNEQFF
TGTGCCAGCAGCGTAGGCCCTAGCGGGTGGAGCTCCTACAATGAGCAGTTCTTC
>TRBV27|TRBJ2-5|TRBD2|NA
CASSTGRLAGVQETQYF
TGTGCCAGCAGTACAGGGCGACTAGCGGGTGTTCAAGAGACCCAGTACTTC
>TRBV9|TRBJ2-2|TRBD2|NA
CASSVDERGGGELFF
TGTGCCAGCAGCGTAGACGAGCGGGGCGGCGGGGAGCTGTTTTTT
>TRBV28|TRBJ2-4|TRBD1|NA
CASATGGTAKNIQYF
TGTGCCAGCGCAACAGGGGGCACTGCCAAAAACATTCAGTACTTC
>TRBV9|TRBJ2-1|TRBD1|NA
CASSVGAQGANEQFF
TGTGCCAGCAGCGTAGGTGCACAGGGGGCGAATGAGCAGTTCTTC